The T cell receptor (beta chain) described here comes from a study of blood T cell repertoires in COVID-19. As for the study in general: Samples came from the United States, Italy and Spain, spanning acute and convalescent COVID-19. The cDNA or gDNA used as material had been derived from T cells, B-cell-depleted T cells, or PBMCs.

Per the original data handling: Estimation of nucleated cell counts was performed using reference gene primer amplification. Profiling relied on immunoSEQ multiplex PCR, and the TCRdb table lists in-frame clones only, not all of them. That table furnishes V, J and clone size, whereas the DNA furnished D and trimming. This table holds over 250,000 clones, 70% to 90% found once. Germline loops: CDR1 MNHEY, CDR2 SMNVEV (reference sequence). V was pared by 2 bases and J by 3 bases, with 7 bases between. The CDR3 runs to 13 residues. The receptor was isolated from a woman aged 45 to 65 with acute or convalescent COVID-19. The sequenced sample consisted of peripheral blood. This chain joins TRBV27 and TRBJ1-2; D is undetermined. CDR3: CASSLREDYGYTF. DNA for the CDR3: TGTGCCAGCAGTTTAAGGGAGGACTATGGCTACACCTTC.